The sample holds one count of the clone carrying this T cell receptor (beta chain). These data are taken from a study of shared clonotypes between healthy human individuals. This was a deep-level run. Template amounts of around 270 ng DNA, 25,000 to 30,000 T cell genomes, were employed in unsorted PBMC replicate PCRs. Assay: immunoSEQ multiplex PCR; the TCRdb copy retains only in-frame clones and omits some. In the table there are about 490,000 clones, 76% of which are singletons. CDR1 LNHNV and CDR2 YYDKDF come from the germline V gene (reference sequence). The V and J ends lost 3 bases and 3 bases, in that order; junction bases with no gene match: 5. CDR3 length: 15 amino acids.

The sequenced material came from PBMCs. This clonotype originated in a woman between 40 and 50 years old in good health. Some clones in this sample may be carry-over from other donors' samples. This rearrangement joins TRBV15 to TRBJ2-5; 9 bases fit TRBD2. The CDR3 loop reads CATSSGLATEETQYF. CDR3 in DNA: TGTGCCACCAGCAGCGGACTAGCGACCGAAGAGACCCAGTACTTC. Based on the CDR3 plus reference TRBV15 and TRBJ2-5, the full variable domain is DAMVIQNPRYQVTQFGKPVTLSCSQTLNHNVMYWYQQKSSQAPKLLFHYYDKDFNNEADTPDNFQSRRPNTSFCFLDIRSPGLGDTAMYLCATSSGLATEETQYFGPGTRLLVL.